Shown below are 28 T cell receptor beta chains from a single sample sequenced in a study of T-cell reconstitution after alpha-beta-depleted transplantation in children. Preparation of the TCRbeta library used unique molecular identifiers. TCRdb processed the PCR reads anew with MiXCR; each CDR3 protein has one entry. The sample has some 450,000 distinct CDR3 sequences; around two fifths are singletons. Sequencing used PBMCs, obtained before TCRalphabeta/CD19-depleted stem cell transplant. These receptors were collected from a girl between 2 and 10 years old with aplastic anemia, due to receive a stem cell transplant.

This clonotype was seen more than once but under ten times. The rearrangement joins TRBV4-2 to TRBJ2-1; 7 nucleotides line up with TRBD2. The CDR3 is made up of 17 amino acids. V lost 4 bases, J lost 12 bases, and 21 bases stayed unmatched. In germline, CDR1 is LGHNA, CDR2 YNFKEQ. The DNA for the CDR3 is TGTGCCAGCAGCCTCTTTCAAAACTCCGGGACTAACGTAGGGCAGTTCTTC. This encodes CASSLFQNSGTNVGQFF.

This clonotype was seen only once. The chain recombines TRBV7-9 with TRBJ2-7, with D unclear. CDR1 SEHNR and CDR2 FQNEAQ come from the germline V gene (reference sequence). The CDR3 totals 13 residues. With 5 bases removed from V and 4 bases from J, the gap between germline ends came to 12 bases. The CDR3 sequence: CASSASGGYEQYF. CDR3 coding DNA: TGTGCCAGCAGCGCGTCGGGTGGGTACGAGCAGTACTTC. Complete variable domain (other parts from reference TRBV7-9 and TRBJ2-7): DTGVSQNPRHKITKRGQNVTFRCDPISEHNRLYWYRQTLGQGPEFLTYFQNEAQLEKSRLLSDRFSAERPKGSFSTLEIQRTEQGDSAMYLCASSASGGYEQYFGPGTRLTVT.

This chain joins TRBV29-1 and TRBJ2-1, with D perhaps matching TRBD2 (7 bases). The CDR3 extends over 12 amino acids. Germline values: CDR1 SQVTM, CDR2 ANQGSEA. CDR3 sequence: CGGAGTHNEQFF. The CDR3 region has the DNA TGCGGGGGGGCGGGAACCCACAATGAGCAGTTCTTC.

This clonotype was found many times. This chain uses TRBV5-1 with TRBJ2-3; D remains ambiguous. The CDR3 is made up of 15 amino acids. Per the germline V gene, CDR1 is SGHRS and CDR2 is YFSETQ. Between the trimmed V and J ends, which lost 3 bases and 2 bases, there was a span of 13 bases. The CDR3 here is CASSWFEVSTDTQYF. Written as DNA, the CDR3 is TGCGCCAGCAGCTGGTTTGAGGTTTCCACAGATACGCAGTATTTT.

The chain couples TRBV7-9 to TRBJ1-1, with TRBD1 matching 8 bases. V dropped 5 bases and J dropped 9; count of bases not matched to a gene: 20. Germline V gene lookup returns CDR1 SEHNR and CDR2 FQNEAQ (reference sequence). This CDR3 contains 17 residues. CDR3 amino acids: CASSPSPQIRQGIQAFF. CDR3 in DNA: TGTGCCAGCAGCCCCTCCCCACAAATTCGACAGGGGATTCAAGCTTTCTTT.

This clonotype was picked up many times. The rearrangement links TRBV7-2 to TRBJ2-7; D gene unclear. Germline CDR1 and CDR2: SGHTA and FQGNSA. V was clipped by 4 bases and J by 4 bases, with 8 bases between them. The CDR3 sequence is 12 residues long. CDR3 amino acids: CASSYGWYEQYF. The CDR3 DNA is TGTGCCAGCAGCTACGGATGGTACGAGCAGTACTTC.

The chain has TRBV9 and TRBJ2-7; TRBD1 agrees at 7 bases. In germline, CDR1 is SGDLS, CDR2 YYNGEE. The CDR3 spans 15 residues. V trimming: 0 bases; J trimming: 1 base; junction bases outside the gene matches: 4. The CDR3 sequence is CASSVGQGASYEQYF. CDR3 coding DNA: TGTGCCAGCAGCGTAGGACAGGGAGCGTCCTACGAGCAGTACTTC.

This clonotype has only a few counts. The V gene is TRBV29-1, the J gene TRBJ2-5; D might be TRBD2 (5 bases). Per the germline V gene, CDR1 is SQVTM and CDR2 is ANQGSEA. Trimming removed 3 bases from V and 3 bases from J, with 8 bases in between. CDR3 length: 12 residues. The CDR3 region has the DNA TGCAGCGTTGAGGGGAGAGAAGAGACCCAGTACTTC. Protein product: CSVEGREETQYF. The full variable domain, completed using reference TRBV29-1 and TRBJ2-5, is SAVISQKPSRDICQRGTSLTIQCQVDSQVTMMFWYRQQPGQSLTLIATANQGSEATYESGFVIDKFPISRPNLTFSTLTVSNMSPEDSSIYLCSVEGREETQYFGPGTRLLVL.

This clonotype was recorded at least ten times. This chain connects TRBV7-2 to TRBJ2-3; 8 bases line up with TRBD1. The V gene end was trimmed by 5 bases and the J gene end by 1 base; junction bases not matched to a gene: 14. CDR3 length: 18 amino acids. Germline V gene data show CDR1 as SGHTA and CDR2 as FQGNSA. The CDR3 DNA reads TGTGCCAGCAGCCCCGGGACAGGCCGTGAGAGGGGCACAGATACGCAGTATTTT. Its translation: CASSPGTGRERGTDTQYF.

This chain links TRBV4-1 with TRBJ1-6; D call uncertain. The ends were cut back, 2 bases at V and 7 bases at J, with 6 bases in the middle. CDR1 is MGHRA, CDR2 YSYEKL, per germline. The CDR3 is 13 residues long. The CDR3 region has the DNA TGCGCCAGCAGCCAACTGGGCAATTCACCCCTCCACTTT. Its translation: CASSQLGNSPLHF.

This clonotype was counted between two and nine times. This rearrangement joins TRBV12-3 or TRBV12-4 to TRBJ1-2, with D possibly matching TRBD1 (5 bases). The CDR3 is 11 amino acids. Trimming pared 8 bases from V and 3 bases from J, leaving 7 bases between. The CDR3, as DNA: TGTGCCAGCTGGGGCTACTATGGCTACACCTTC. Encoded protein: CASWGYYGYTF.

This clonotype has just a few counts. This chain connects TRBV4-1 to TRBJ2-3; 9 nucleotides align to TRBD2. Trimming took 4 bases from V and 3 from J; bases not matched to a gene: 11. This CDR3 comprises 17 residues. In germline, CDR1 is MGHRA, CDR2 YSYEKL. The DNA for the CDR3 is TGCGCCAGCAGCCCTATAGCGGGAGTCGCGGGGACAGATACGCAGTATTTT. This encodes CASSPIAGVAGTDTQYF.

CDR3 in amino acids: CATSEAAVGTKQFF. CDR3 bases: TGTGCCACCAGTGAGGCCGCGGTTGGGACGAAGCAGTTCTTC. The rearrangement joins TRBV24-1 to TRBJ2-1; D is possibly TRBD1 or TRBD2 (5 bases each). Trimming removed 4 bases from V and 11 bases from J, with 17 bases in between. The CDR3 sequence is 14 residues long. Germline V gives CDR1 KGHDR, CDR2 SFDVKD.

The CDR3 loop reads CASRAQVESSQYF. DNA of the CDR3: TGTGCCAGCCGGGCCCAGGTGGAATCTTCCCAGTACTTC. The V and J genes are TRBV7-2 and TRBJ2-5; D remains unclear. The CDR3 has 13 amino acids. The germline V and J ends were trimmed by 8 bases and 9 bases, with 19 bases remaining between them. Germline CDR1 and CDR2: SGHTA and FQGNSA.

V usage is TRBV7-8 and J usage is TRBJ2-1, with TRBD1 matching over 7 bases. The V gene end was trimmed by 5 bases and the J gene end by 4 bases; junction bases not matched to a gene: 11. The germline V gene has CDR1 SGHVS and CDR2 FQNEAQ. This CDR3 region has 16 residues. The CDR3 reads CASSTRVGGLYNEQFF. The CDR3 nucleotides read TGTGCCAGCAGCACCCGGGTAGGGGGCTTATACAATGAGCAGTTCTTC.

The CDR3 reads CSARDLLVNEQFF. CDR3 bases: TGCAGTGCTAGAGATCTACTGGTGAATGAGCAGTTCTTC. This chain joins TRBV20-1 and TRBJ2-1, with D unclear. Germline V gene data show CDR1 as DFQATT and CDR2 as SNEGSKA (reference sequence). With 0 bases removed from V and 7 bases from J, the gap between germline ends came to 10 bases. CDR3 length: 13 residues.

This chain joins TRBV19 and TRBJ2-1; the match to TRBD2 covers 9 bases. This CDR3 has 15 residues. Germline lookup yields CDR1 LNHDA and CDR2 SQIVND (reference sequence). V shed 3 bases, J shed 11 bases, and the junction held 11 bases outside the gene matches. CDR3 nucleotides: TGTGCCAGTAGTATTGGAAGGTCTAGCGGGATAAAGCAGTTCTTC. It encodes CASSIGRSSGIKQFF.

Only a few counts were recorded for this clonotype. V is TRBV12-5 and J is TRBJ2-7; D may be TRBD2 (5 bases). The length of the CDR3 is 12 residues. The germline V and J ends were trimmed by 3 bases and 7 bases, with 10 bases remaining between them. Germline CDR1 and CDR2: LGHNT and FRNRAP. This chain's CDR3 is CASGLEGWEQYF. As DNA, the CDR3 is TGTGCTAGTGGTTTAGAGGGTTGGGAGCAGTACTTC.

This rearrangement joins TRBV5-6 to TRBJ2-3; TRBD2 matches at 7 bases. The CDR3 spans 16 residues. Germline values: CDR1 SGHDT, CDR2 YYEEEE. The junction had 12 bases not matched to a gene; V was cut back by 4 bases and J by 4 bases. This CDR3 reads CASSLREREVPDTQYF. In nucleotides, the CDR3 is TGTGCCAGCAGCCTACGAGAGCGGGAAGTCCCAGATACGCAGTATTTT.

CDR3 coding DNA: TGTGCCAGCAGCTTACATGGAGAGGGTCCTAATGAAAAACTGTTTTTT. It codes for CASSLHGEGPNEKLFF. V is TRBV7-9 and J is TRBJ1-4; D call uncertain. CDR3 length equals 16 residues. Deletions cut 2 bases from V and 3 bases from J, with 13 bases between. Germline V gene sequence: CDR1 SEHNR, CDR2 FQNEAQ (reference sequence).

CDR3: CASSFTRTGGNQPQHF. CDR3 nucleotides: TGTGCCAGCAGCTTCACCCGGACAGGGGGGAATCAGCCCCAGCATTTT. V usage is TRBV7-2 and J usage is TRBJ1-5, with TRBD1 matching over 10 bases. Germline V CDR1 and CDR2: SGHTA, FQGNSA. This CDR3 has 16 residues. Germline trimming cut 3 bases from V and 4 bases from J; bases unmatched to any gene: 6. The full variable domain, in which reference TRBV7-2 and TRBJ1-5 provide the parts outside the CDR3, is GAGVSQSPSNKVTEKGKDVELRCDPISGHTALYWYRQSLGQGLEFLIYFQGNSAPDKSGLPSDRFSAERTGGSVSTLTIQRTQQEDSAVYLCASSFTRTGGNQPQHFGDGTRLSIL.

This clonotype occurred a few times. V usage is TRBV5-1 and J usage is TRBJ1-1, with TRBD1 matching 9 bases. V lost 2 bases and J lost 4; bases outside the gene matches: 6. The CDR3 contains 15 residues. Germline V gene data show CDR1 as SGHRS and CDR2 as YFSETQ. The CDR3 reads CASSFGGQGGTEAFF. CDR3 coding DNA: TGCGCCAGCAGCTTTGGGGGACAGGGAGGCACTGAAGCTTTCTTT.

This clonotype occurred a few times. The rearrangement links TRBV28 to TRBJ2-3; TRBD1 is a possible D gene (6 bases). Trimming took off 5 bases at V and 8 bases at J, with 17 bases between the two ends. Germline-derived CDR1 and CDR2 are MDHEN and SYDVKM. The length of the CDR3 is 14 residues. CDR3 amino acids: CASSPNYRVSTQYF. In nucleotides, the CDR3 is TGTGCCAGCAGTCCAAACTACAGGGTCAGTACGCAGTATTTT.

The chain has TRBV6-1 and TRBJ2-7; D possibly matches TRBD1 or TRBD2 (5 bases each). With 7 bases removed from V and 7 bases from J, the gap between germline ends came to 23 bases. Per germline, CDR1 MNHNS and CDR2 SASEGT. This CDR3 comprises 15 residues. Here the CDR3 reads CASTIRGDPMGEQYF. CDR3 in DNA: TGTGCCAGCACCATAAGAGGGGACCCTATGGGGGAGCAGTACTTC.

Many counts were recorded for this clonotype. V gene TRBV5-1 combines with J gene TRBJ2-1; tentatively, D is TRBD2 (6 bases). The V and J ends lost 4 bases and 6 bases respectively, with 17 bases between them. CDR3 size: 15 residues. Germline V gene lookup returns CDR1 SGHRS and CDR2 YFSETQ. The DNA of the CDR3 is TGCGCCAGCAGCCCTCTGGCGGGACCAACCAATGAGCAGTTCTTC. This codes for CASSPLAGPTNEQFF.

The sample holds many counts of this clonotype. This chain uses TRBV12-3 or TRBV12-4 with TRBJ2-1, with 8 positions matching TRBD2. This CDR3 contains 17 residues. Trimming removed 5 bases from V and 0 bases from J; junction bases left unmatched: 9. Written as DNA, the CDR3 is TGTGCCAGCAGTCCAGGACTAGCTGCTAGCTCCTACAATGAGCAGTTCTTC. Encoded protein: CASSPGLAASSYNEQFF.

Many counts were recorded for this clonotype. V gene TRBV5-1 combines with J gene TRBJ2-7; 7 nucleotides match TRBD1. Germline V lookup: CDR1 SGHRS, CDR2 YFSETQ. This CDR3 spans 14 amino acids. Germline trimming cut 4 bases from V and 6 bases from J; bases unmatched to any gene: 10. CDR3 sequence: CASSQPGQTSEQYF. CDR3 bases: TGCGCCAGCAGCCAACCGGGACAGACCTCCGAGCAGTACTTC.

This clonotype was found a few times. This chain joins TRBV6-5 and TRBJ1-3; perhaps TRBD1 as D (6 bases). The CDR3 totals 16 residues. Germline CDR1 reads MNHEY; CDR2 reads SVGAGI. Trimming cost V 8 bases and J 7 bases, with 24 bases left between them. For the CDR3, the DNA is TGTGCCAGCGCCTACTATCCTACAGGGTCCCTCAACACCATATATTTT. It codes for CASAYYPTGSLNTIYF.